The clone carrying this TCR beta chain was detected a few times. Its target is not known. These data come from a study of vaccination effects on CD4 cells after COVID-19. The study's findings and limits: Cross-reactivity with common cold coronaviruses was shown by only 1 of 255 vaccine-induced clones in healthy vaccinees. There was marked clonal contraction among infection- and vaccine-induced clones late after vaccination. Early post-infection timepoints were missing from the study, which also had few convalescent patients.

V lost 7 bases and J lost 4, with 13 bases in between. There are 13 residues in the CDR3. Germline V gives CDR1 SQVTM, CDR2 ANQGSEA. The repertoire was sequenced with immunoSEQ multiplex PCR; TCRdb's copy has only in-frame clones and lacks some. The sample holds more than 20,000 clones; approximately 70% are singletons and the top ten take roughly a tenth. Before sequencing, viral peptide pools were used by the ViraFEST assay to expand antigen-specific CD4+ T cells. Subsequent to approximately 9 days of culture, CD4+ T cells were isolated. Vaccine recipients lacked prior SARS-CoV-2 infection and had negative nucleocapsid antibodies. Cultures used approximately 2 million PBMC per well, 9 to 10 IU/ml IL-2 and roughly 10 ug/ml peptides.

The rearrangement joins TRBV29-1 to TRBJ2-2; D possibly corresponds to TRBD1 (5 bases). The sequencing here drew on CD4+ T cells from PBMCs cultured with HCoV-NL63 spike peptides, taken before COVID-19 vaccination. The clonotype was recovered from a human donor who received a COVID-19 vaccine. The CDR3 reads CSARTGSTGELFF. The CDR3 region has the DNA TGCAGCGCGAGAACAGGATCCACCGGGGAGCTGTTTTTT.